A selection of T cell receptor beta chains follows, all from one sample in a study of vaccination effects on CD4 cells after COVID-19. Antigens for these TCRs are unknown. Repertoires were generated with immunoSEQ multiplex PCR, while TCRdb's copy carries only in-frame clones and drops some. The table has over 30,000 clones, roughly two thirds seen once. The sample in question was CD4+ T cells from PBMCs cultured with SARS-CoV-2 spike peptides, obtained before COVID-19 vaccination. These receptors all stem from a human donor who received a COVID-19 vaccine. Both conserved end residues are part of each CDR3. The order of the fields is J gene, clone size, V gene, D gene, CDR3 protein, CDR3 DNA. A D gene is named only where the DNA matches it firmly. Size tells how often a clone was seen (once, few, many) or the class of an expanded clone, and some rows leave it out.

j_gene: TRBJ2-3
abundance: .
v_gene: TRBV5-1
d_gene: .
CDR3aa: CASSLERVTDTQYF
CDR3nt: TGCGCCAGCAGCTTGGAGCGGGTCACAGATACGCAGTATTTT

j_gene: TRBJ2-7
abundance: .
v_gene: TRBV2
d_gene: TRBD2
CDR3aa: CASSPSAVAGTLEQYF
CDR3nt: TGTGCCAGCAGCCCTAGCGCGGTAGCGGGGACCCTGGAGCAGTACTTC

j_gene: TRBJ1-2
abundance: .
v_gene: TRBV10-3
d_gene: .
CDR3aa: CAISESWVTGRSGYTF
CDR3nt: TGTGCCATCAGTGAGTCTTGGGTTACAGGGAGGAGCGGCTACACCTTC

j_gene: TRBJ1-1
abundance: .
v_gene: TRBV6-5
d_gene: TRBD1
CDR3aa: CASSAAGGFTEAFF
CDR3nt: TGTGCCAGCAGCGCAGCAGGGGGCTTCACTGAAGCTTTCTTT

j_gene: TRBJ2-5
abundance: .
v_gene: TRBV6-2/TRBV6-3
d_gene: .
CDR3aa: CASSYVGAQETQYF
CDR3nt: TGTGCCAGCAGTTATGTGGGGGCTCAAGAGACCCAGTACTTC

j_gene: TRBJ2-1
abundance: .
v_gene: TRBV11-1
d_gene: .
CDR3aa: CASSDRLYNEQFF
CDR3nt: TGTGCCAGCAGCGATAGACTGTACAATGAGCAGTTCTTC

j_gene: TRBJ2-2
abundance: .
v_gene: TRBV30
d_gene: TRBD1
CDR3aa: CAWSRDSTGELFF
CDR3nt: TGTGCCTGGAGCCGGGACAGCACCGGGGAGCTGTTTTTT

j_gene: TRBJ1-3
abundance: .
v_gene: TRBV7-8
d_gene: .
CDR3aa: CASSLDRVRGNTIYF
CDR3nt: TGTGCCAGCAGCTTAGACAGGGTTCGTGGAAACACCATATATTTT

j_gene: TRBJ1-1
abundance: .
v_gene: TRBV19
d_gene: .
CDR3aa: CASSIVEGNTEAFF
CDR3nt: TGTGCCAGTAGTATTGTGGAGGGAAATACTGAAGCTTTCTTT

j_gene: TRBJ2-3
abundance: once
v_gene: TRBV10-3
d_gene: .
CDR3aa: CAISESTGRMQYF
CDR3nt: TGTGCCATCAGTGAGTCGACGGGGAGGATGCAGTATTTT

j_gene: TRBJ1-5
abundance: .
v_gene: TRBV9
d_gene: TRBD1
CDR3aa: CASSAGGQKNQPQHF
CDR3nt: TGTGCCAGCAGCGCCGGGGGACAGAAGAATCAGCCCCAGCATTTT

j_gene: TRBJ1-4
abundance: .
v_gene: TRBV28
d_gene: .
CDR3aa: CASSRALRRGEKLFF
CDR3nt: TGTGCCAGCAGTAGGGCTCTGCGGAGGGGTGAAAAACTGTTTTTT

j_gene: TRBJ2-5
abundance: .
v_gene: TRBV10-3
d_gene: .
CDR3aa: CAIKDIETQYF
CDR3nt: TGTGCCATCAAGGATATTGAGACCCAGTACTTC

j_gene: TRBJ1-4
abundance: .
v_gene: TRBV7-2
d_gene: TRBD1
CDR3aa: CASSRDRGREEKLFF
CDR3nt: TGTGCCAGCAGCCGGGACAGGGGAAGAGAAGAAAAACTGTTTTTT

j_gene: TRBJ1-1
abundance: .
v_gene: TRBV29-1
d_gene: .
CDR3aa: CSGFGTLNTEAFF
CDR3nt: TGCAGCGGATTCGGGACATTGAACACTGAAGCTTTCTTT

j_gene: TRBJ1-1
abundance: .
v_gene: TRBV18
d_gene: .
CDR3aa: CASSPWTDLAFF
CDR3nt: TGTGCCAGCTCACCATGGACAGACCTCGCTTTCTTT

j_gene: TRBJ2-4
abundance: .
v_gene: TRBV6-1
d_gene: .
CDR3aa: CASSEEGQNIQYF
CDR3nt: TGTGCCAGCAGTGAGGAGGGGCAAAACATTCAGTACTTC

j_gene: TRBJ2-2
abundance: .
v_gene: TRBV28
d_gene: .
CDR3aa: CASSQTLTVFTGELFF
CDR3nt: TGTGCCAGCAGTCAAACATTGACAGTCTTCACCGGGGAGCTGTTTTTT

j_gene: TRBJ1-1
abundance: few
v_gene: TRBV2
d_gene: TRBD1
CDR3aa: CASSGGQGGLRNTEAFF
CDR3nt: TGTGCCAGCAGTGGGGGACAGGGAGGGCTAAGGAACACTGAAGCTTTCTTT

j_gene: TRBJ1-2
abundance: .
v_gene: TRBV19
d_gene: .
CDR3aa: CASSIADYGYTF
CDR3nt: TGTGCCAGTAGTATAGCCGACTATGGCTACACCTTC

j_gene: TRBJ2-2
abundance: .
v_gene: TRBV6-1
d_gene: .
CDR3aa: CASSEAPPGRSNTGELFF
CDR3nt: TGTGCCAGCAGTGAAGCCCCTCCGGGACGATCGAACACCGGGGAGCTGTTTTTT

j_gene: TRBJ1-1
abundance: .
v_gene: TRBV19
d_gene: .
CDR3aa: CATSTTMNTEAFF
CDR3nt: TGTGCCACATCGACAACCATGAACACTGAAGCTTTCTTT

j_gene: TRBJ2-7
abundance: .
v_gene: TRBV10-3
d_gene: TRBD2
CDR3aa: CAISGTSGRASYEQYF
CDR3nt: TGTGCCATCAGTGGGACTAGCGGGAGGGCCTCCTACGAGCAGTACTTC

j_gene: TRBJ2-2
abundance: .
v_gene: TRBV7-2
d_gene: .
CDR3aa: CASSLGDSRTGELFF
CDR3nt: TGTGCCAGCAGCCTCGGGGATTCGAGGACCGGGGAGCTGTTTTTT

j_gene: TRBJ2-3
abundance: .
v_gene: TRBV5-1
d_gene: TRBD1
CDR3aa: CASGPTGANTQYF
CDR3nt: TGCGCCAGCGGACCAACAGGGGCGAATACGCAGTATTTT